This TCR beta chain was sequenced for a study of T cell changes during pregnancy in multiple sclerosis. This CDR3 is 17 amino acids long. With 2 bases removed from V and 1 base from J, the gap between germline ends came to 16 bases. Germline V gene sequence: CDR1 SGDLS, CDR2 YYNGEE. Sequencing used immunoSEQ multiplex PCR; TCRdb keeps in-frame clones, though not all of them. The repertoire holds 45,000 to 55,000 clones, over 90% seen once, with around 0.6% in the top ten. The specimen was CD4+ T cells from peripheral blood mononuclear cells, collected after pregnancy. This sequence originates from a female donor in good health, enrolled as a control in a pregnancy study. The chain has TRBV9 and TRBJ1-3, with TRBD1 as a possible D gene (5 bases). CDR3 amino acids: CASSVSPGGESGNTIYF. Written as DNA, the CDR3 is TGTGCCAGCAGCGTTTCGCCGGGGGGGGAGTCTGGAAACACCATATATTTT.